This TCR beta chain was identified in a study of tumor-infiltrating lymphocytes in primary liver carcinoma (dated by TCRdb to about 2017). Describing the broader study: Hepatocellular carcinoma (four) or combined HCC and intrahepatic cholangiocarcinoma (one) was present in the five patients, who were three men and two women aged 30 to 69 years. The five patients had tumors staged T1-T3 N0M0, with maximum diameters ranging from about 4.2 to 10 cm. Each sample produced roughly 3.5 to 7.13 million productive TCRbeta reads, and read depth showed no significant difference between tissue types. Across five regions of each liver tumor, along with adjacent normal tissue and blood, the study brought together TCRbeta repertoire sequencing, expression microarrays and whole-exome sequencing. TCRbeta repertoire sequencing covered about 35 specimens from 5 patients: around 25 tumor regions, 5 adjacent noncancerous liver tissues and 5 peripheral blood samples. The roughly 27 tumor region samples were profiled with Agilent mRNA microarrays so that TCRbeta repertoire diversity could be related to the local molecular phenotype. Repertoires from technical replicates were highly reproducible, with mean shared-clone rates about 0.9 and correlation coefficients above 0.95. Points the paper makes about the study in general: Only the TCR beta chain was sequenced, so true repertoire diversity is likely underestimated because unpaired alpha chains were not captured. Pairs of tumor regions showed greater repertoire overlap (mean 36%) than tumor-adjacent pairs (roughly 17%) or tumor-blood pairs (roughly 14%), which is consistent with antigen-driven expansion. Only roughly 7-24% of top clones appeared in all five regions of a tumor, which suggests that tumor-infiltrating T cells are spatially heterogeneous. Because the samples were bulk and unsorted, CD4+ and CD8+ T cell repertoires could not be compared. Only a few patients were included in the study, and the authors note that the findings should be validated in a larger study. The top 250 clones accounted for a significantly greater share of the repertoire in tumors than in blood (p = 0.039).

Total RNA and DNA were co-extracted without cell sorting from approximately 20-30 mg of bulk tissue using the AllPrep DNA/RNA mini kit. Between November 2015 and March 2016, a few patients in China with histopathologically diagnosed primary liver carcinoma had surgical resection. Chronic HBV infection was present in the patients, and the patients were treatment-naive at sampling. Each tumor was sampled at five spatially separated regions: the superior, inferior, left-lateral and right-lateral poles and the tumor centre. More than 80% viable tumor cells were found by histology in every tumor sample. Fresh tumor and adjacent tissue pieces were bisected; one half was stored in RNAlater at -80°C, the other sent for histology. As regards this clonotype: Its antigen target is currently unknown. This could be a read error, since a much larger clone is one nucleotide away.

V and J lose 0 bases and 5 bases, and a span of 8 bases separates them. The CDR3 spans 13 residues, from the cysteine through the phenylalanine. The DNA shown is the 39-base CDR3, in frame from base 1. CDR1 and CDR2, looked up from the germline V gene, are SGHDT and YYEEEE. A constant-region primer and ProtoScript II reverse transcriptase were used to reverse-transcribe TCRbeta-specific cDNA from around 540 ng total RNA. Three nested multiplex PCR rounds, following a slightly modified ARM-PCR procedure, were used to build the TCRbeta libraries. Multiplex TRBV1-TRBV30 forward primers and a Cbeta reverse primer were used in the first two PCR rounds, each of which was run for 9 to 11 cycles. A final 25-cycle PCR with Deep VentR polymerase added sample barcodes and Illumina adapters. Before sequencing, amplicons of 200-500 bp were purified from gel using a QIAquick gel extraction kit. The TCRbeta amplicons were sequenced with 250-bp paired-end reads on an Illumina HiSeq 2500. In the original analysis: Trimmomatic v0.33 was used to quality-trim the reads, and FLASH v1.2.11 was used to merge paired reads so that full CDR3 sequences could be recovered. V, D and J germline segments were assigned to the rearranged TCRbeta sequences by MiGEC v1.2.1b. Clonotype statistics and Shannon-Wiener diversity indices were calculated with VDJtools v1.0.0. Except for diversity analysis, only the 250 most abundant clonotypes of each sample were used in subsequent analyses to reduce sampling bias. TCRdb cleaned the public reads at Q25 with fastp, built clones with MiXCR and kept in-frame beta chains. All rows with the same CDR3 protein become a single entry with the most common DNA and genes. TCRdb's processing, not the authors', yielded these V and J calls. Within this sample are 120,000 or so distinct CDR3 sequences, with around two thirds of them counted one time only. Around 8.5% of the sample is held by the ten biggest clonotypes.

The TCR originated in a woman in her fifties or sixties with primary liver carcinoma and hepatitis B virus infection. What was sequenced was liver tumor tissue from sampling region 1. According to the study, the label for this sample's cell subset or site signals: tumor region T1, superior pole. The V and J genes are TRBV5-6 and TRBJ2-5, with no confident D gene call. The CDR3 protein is CASSLAGWETQYF. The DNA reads TGTGCCAGCAGCTTGGCTGGCTGGGAGACCCAGTACTTC.